This T cell receptor (beta chain) is from a study of T-cell memory formation after mild COVID-19. Whole-study findings and limits: Some responding clones appeared in pre-infection memory, suggesting cross-reactive memory joined.

This clonotype was seen more than once but under ten times. Its antigen is currently unknown. Constant-segment primers were used for 5'RACE, and the resulting TCR alpha and TCR beta cDNA libraries carried sample barcodes and UMIs. TCRdb used MiXCR to reprocess the 5' RACE reads, holding one entry per CDR3 protein. The table shows 350,000 to 500,000 distinct CDR3 sequences, with around 22% occurring only once. Sequencing used PBMCs or a T cell subset sorted from them (not recorded which). The TCR comes from an adult woman who had mild COVID-19 (a few samples of this study predate the infection). Cell type and time point are not known.

The CDR3 loop is CASSGDVAQDTQYF. DNA of the CDR3: TGTGCCAGCAGCGGGGACGTGGCGCAGGATACGCAGTATTTT. The chain couples TRBV9 to TRBJ2-3, with D perhaps given as TRBD1 or TRBD2 (5 bases each). The germline V gene has CDR1 SGDLS and CDR2 YYNGEE. V lost 3 bases and J 6 bases, leaving 14 bases between the germline ends. This CDR3 is 14 amino acids long.